Included here is one T cell receptor (beta chain) sequence, with context. This sample is drawn from a study of blood T cell repertoires in COVID-19. Study overall: Sample material is recorded as cDNA or gDNA derived from T cells, B-cell-depleted T cells, or PBMCs.

Looked up from germline, CDR1 is LNHDA and CDR2 is SQIVND (reference sequence). V dropped 6 bases and J dropped 4; count of bases not matched to a gene: 14. The CDR3 has 17 amino acids. In the authors' methods: Reference gene primer amplification gave estimated nucleated cell counts. Sequenced by immunoSEQ multiplex PCR; TCRdb stores in-frame clones only, minus some. Clone size and V and J calls were adopted from that table, with D and trimming inferred from the DNA. The data contain more than 20,000 clones, roughly 80% of them singletons. The sequence was obtained from a man aged 50 to 60 with active or convalescent COVID-19. The rearrangement links TRBV19 to TRBJ2-3; 9 nucleotides align to TRBD1. The specimen sequenced was peripheral blood. CDR3 bases: TGTGCCAGTAGCAGGCCCCACGGACAGGGGATCTCAGATACGCAGTATTTT. Its protein is CASSRPHGQGISDTQYF.